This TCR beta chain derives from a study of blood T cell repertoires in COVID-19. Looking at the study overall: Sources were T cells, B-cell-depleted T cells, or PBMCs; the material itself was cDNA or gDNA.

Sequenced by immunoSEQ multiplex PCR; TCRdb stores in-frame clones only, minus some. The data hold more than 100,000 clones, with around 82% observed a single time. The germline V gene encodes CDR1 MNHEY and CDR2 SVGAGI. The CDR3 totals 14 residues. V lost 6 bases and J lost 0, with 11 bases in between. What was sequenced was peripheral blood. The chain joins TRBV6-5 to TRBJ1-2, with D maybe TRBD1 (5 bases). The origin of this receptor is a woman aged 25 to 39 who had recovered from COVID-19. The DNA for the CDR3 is TGTGCCAGCAGCTCCGGGGGTACTAACTATGGCTACACCTTC. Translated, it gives CASSSGGTNYGYTF.